The TCR beta chain described here comes from a study of T cells in Graves' hyperthyroidism and ophthalmopathy. The CDR3 contains 20 residues. Germline V lookup: CDR1 LGHNT, CDR2 FRNRAP. The J segment lost 2 bases and the V segment lost 2 bases, leaving 9 bases of the junction unmatched. The source material, RNA transcripts, was used to amplify TCR beta CDR3 regions. HTBI primers were employed in a first-round RT-PCR of the TCR CDR3. TCRdb re-called the multiplex PCR reads with MiXCR, one entry per CDR3 protein. Of about 380,000 distinct CDR3 sequences detected, 13% appear once; the ten largest clones hold about 20%.

Sequenced input: blood. The TCR was taken from a man aged 25-45 years with Graves' hyperthyroidism that later progressed to Graves' ophthalmopathy. The V and J genes are TRBV12-5 and TRBJ2-1; 16 bases match TRBD2. The CDR3 coding sequence is TGTGCTAGTGGTTTGCCGGGACTAGCGGGGGGGCCGGGCGCCTACAATGAGCAGTTCTTC. The encoded protein is CASGLPGLAGGPGAYNEQFF.